Detailed here is one TCR beta chain. This entry comes from a study of Ad26.COV2.S vaccination and SARS-CoV-2 variants. Turning to the study itself: Intramuscularly, Ad26.COV2.S was given either once or twice, 56 days apart.

Treatment denoted: about 20 received Ad26.COV2.S at low or high dose, single or two shots; 5 received placebo; per-sample allocation not given. Following the first vaccine or placebo injection, samples were taken on day 63. The CDR3 is 14 amino acids. The germline V gene has CDR1 SEHNR and CDR2 FQNEAQ (reference sequence). The J segment lost 4 bases and the V segment lost 6 bases, leaving 2 bases of the junction unmatched. Data came from immunoSEQ multiplex PCR; TCRdb stores just in-frame clones and leaves some out. The sample records hundreds of thousands of clones, about 87% being singletons. The sequencing used peripheral blood, collected in a trial of Ad26.COV2.S vaccine versus placebo. This rearrangement joins TRBV7-9 to TRBJ2-1, with 11 bases fitting TRBD2. The sequence came from a person between 18 and 65 years old who received the Ad26.COV2.S COVID-19 vaccine or a placebo. The DNA for the CDR3 is TGTGCCAGCAGGAGACTAGCGGGGTACAATGAGCAGTTCTTC. Its translation is CASRRLAGYNEQFF.